Each of the 9 T cell receptor beta chains below was sequenced from the same sample in a study of technical replicates of blood from a handful of donors. Measured with immunoSEQ multiplex PCR; TCRdb has only the in-frame clones, and not every one. The table records more than 80,000 clones, just under 95% of them present only once. Source material: T cells isolated from PBMCs. All receptors derive from a human donor in good health.

This clone was recorded many times. V gene TRBV4-1 combines with J gene TRBJ2-7, with TRBD2 matching over 7 bases. Trimming cost V 6 bases and J 1 base; bases outside gene matches: 6. The CDR3 is 14 amino acids. CDR1 is MGHRA, CDR2 YSYEKL, per germline. The CDR3, as DNA: TGCGCCAGCAGACGAACTAGCGCATCCTACGAGCAGTACTTC. Its translation: CASRRTSASYEQYF.

As DNA, the CDR3 is TGTGCCATCAGCAGGGGGCGCGGATATGGCTACACCTTC. Amino acids: CAISRGRGYGYTF. The rearrangement uses TRBV10-3 and TRBJ1-2; TRBD1 agrees at 8 bases. CDR1 is ENHRY, CDR2 SYGVKD, per germline. V shed 6 bases and J 5 bases; nucleotides not matched to a gene: 5. The CDR3 contains 13 residues.

The V and J genes are TRBV2 and TRBJ1-2, with 7 bases fitting TRBD1. The CDR3 runs 14 residues. V trimming: 3 bases; J trimming: 4 bases; junction bases outside the gene matches: 5. Germline CDR1 reads SNHLY; CDR2 reads FYNNEI. The CDR3 region is CASSDGTALYGYTF. Here the CDR3 DNA reads TGTGCCAGCAGTGATGGGACAGCTCTCTATGGCTACACCTTC.

The genes are TRBV6-1 and TRBJ2-7, with 8 bases fitting TRBD2. Trimming removed 2 bases from V and 7 bases from J; junction bases left unmatched: 7. Germline values: CDR1 MNHNS, CDR2 SASEGT. The CDR3 is 14 residues long. CDR3 amino acids: CASSEQREIWEQYF. The CDR3 DNA reads TGTGCCAGCAGTGAACAGCGGGAGATATGGGAGCAGTACTTC.

The genes are TRBV27 and TRBJ1-1; weak D call: TRBD1 (6 bases). CDR3 length: 17 residues. V lost 8 bases to trimming and J lost 0 bases, with 22 bases between them. Per the germline V gene, CDR1 is MNHEY and CDR2 is SMNVEV (reference sequence). This CDR3 reads CASSLLTGRPMNTEAFF. DNA of the CDR3: TGTGCCAGCTCCCTCCTGACAGGACGACCTATGAACACTGAAGCTTTCTTT.

V gene TRBV20-1 combines with J gene TRBJ1-2; D is unclear. From germline, CDR1 is DFQATT and CDR2 SNEGSKA (reference sequence). The CDR3 is 8 residues long. V was clipped by 7 bases and J by 8 bases, with 5 bases between them. Here the CDR3 DNA reads TGCAGTGATCCGGGCTACACCTTC. Its translation is CSDPGYTF.

The rearrangement joins TRBV7-9 to TRBJ1-5, with 7 nucleotides matching TRBD1. The CDR3 loop spans 16 amino acids. CDR1 and CDR2 from the germline V gene are SEHNR and FQNEAQ (reference sequence). Trimming took 3 bases from V and 3 from J; bases not matched to a gene: 8. The CDR3 DNA reads as TGTGCCAGCAGCTTTGGGACAGCTGGTCACAATCAGCCCCAGCATTTT. Translated: CASSFGTAGHNQPQHF.

This chain connects TRBV5-1 to TRBJ1-5; D remains unclear. This CDR3 is built from 18 residues. In germline, CDR1 is SGHRS, CDR2 YFSETQ. Trimming pared 0 bases from V and 2 bases from J, leaving 18 bases between. In DNA, the CDR3 is TGCGCCAGCAGCTTGGTACATCGGGGAAGGAGGGGCAATCAGCCCCAGCATTTT. It encodes CASSLVHRGRRGNQPQHF. The entire variable domain, with the rest obtained from reference TRBV5-1 and TRBJ1-5, is as follows: KAGVTQTPRYLIKTRGQQVTLSCSPISGHRSVSWYQQTPGQGLQFLFEYFSETQRNKGNFPGRFSGRQFSNSRSEMNVSTLELGDSALYLCASSLVHRGRRGNQPQHFGDGTRLSIL.

This chain uses TRBV6-5 with TRBJ1-1; TRBD1 matches at 8 bases. Losses at the gene ends were 5 bases for V and 10 bases for J; bases not matched to a gene: 9. The CDR3 is 13 amino acids. Per the germline V gene, CDR1 is MNHEY and CDR2 is SVGAGI. Here the CDR3 DNA reads TGTGCCAGCAGTCCGAGGACAGGGCTGGCAGCTTTCTTT. Protein sequence: CASSPRTGLAAFF.